The source of this TCR beta chain is a study of blood T cells in healthy people across ages. General observations from the study: A roughly linear age-dependent decrease characterized TCR beta diversity per million T cells.

Worth noting for this clonotype: Its antigen is currently unknown.

The germline V gene has CDR1 SGHTA and CDR2 FQGTGA. Trimming pared 1 base from V and 0 bases from J, leaving 13 bases between. This CDR3 region has 17 residues. A second PCR, run for roughly 7 to 12 cycles, used a sample-barcoded 5' primer plus a J-beta primer mix. From the 5' RACE reads, TCRdb called clonotypes with MiXCR, one entry per CDR3 protein. The repertoire includes roughly 2 million distinct CDR3 sequences, around half of them detected once, and roughly 2% sits in the top ten. The receptor was derived from a woman between 35 and 50 years old in good health. The chain combines TRBV7-3 with TRBJ2-1; D possibly corresponds to TRBD2 (7 bases). The sample consisted of blood. The CDR3 region is CASSLRAGASSYNEQFF. DNA of the CDR3: TGTGCCAGCAGCTTAAGGGCGGGGGCCTCCTCCTACAATGAGCAGTTCTTC.